The next 10 T cell receptor beta chains were all read from a single sample in a study of beta chain features in type 1 diabetes. Expressed TCRB transcripts were sequenced because the isolated RNA had all been reverse transcribed beforehand. Using immunoSEQ multiplex PCR, the repertoire was profiled, and TCRdb retains in-frame clones only, with some absent. The table has 120,000 to 150,000 clones, under 60% seen once; the top ten hold roughly 0.43%. The sequenced sample consisted of Tregs from blood. The receptors were sampled from a man between 18 and 29 years old in good health.

This rearrangement joins TRBV7-9 to TRBJ2-3; TRBD1 matches at 8 bases. This CDR3 is built from 15 residues. V dropped 5 bases and J dropped 3; count of bases not matched to a gene: 7. CDR1 SEHNR and CDR2 FQNEAQ come from the germline V gene (reference sequence). The CDR3 sequence is CASSPRQGRTDTQYF. The CDR3, as DNA: TGTGCCAGCAGCCCACGACAGGGGAGGACAGATACGCAGTATTTT.

V gene TRBV4-3 combines with J gene TRBJ2-2; D ambiguous. CDR3 length: 16 amino acids. The germline gives CDR1 LGHNA, CDR2 YSLEER. V gave up 1 base and J gave up 5 bases, with 14 bases separating them. The chain's CDR3 is CASSQGRLLKTGELFF. Here the CDR3 DNA reads TGCGCCAGCAGCCAAGGAAGACTGTTAAAAACCGGGGAGCTGTTTTTT.

The V gene is TRBV6-5, the J gene TRBJ2-7; 8 positions agree with TRBD1. The V gene's germline CDR1 is MNHEY and CDR2 SVGAGI. This CDR3 contains 14 residues. The J segment lost 1 base and the V segment lost 6 bases, leaving 5 bases of the junction unmatched. In DNA, the CDR3 is TGTGCCAGCAGGGACAGGGTTGGGTCCTACGAGCAGTACTTC. Translation gives CASRDRVGSYEQYF.

V gene TRBV10-3 combines with J gene TRBJ2-5; 7 bases match TRBD1. The length of the CDR3 is 13 residues. V lost 6 bases, J lost 5 bases, and 6 bases stayed unmatched. CDR1 and CDR2 from the germline V gene are ENHRY and SYGVKD. In nucleotides, the CDR3 is TGTGCCATCAGGACAGGGAATACGGAGACCCAGTACTTC. Translating gives CAIRTGNTETQYF.

The chain carries TRBV28 and TRBJ1-4, with D perhaps TRBD1 (5 bases). The CDR3 is made up of 16 amino acids. V gave up 4 bases and J gave up 0 bases, with 12 bases separating them. Germline V CDR1 and CDR2: MDHEN, SYDVKM. CDR3 bases: TGTGCCAGCAGTTATACGGGGGTTGCAACTAATGAAAAACTGTTTTTT. The encoded protein is CASSYTGVATNEKLFF. Using reference TRBV28 and TRBJ1-4 for the parts outside the CDR3, the full variable domain is DVKVTQSSRYLVKRTGEKVFLECVQDMDHENMFWYRQDPGLGLRLIYFSYDVKMKEKGDIPEGYSVSREKKERFSLILESASTNQTSMYLCASSYTGVATNEKLFFGSGTQLSVL.

The chain employs TRBV7-9 and TRBJ2-5, with D perhaps matching TRBD1 (5 bases). V was shortened by 3 bases and J by 3 bases, with 11 bases between the two germline ends. The germline gives CDR1 SEHNR, CDR2 FQNEAQ (reference sequence). The CDR3 is made up of 14 amino acids. The CDR3 region is CASSFYGAEETQYF. CDR3 DNA: TGTGCCAGCAGCTTCTATGGGGCTGAAGAGACCCAGTACTTC.

The chain carries TRBV7-3 and TRBJ2-1; possibly TRBD2 for D (6 bases). Germline V gene sequence: CDR1 SGHTA, CDR2 FQGTGA. Trimming removed 5 bases from V and 5 bases from J, with 19 bases in between. This CDR3 has 16 residues. Written as DNA, the CDR3 is TGTGCCAGCAGCCGAGGGGCGGGGTCGCTGCACAATGAGCAGTTCTTC. Amino acid sequence: CASSRGAGSLHNEQFF.

This clone was detected only a few times. The chain combines TRBV19 with TRBJ1-1; D remains unclear. The length of the CDR3 is 13 residues. The V gene lost 3 bases and the J gene lost 6 bases, with 11 bases spanning the gap. Germline V gene data show CDR1 as LNHDA and CDR2 as SQIVND (reference sequence). The CDR3 here is CASSMSGISEAFF. CDR3 bases: TGTGCCAGTAGTATGTCGGGAATATCTGAAGCTTTCTTT.

This clone occurred a few times. V gene TRBV7-9 combines with J gene TRBJ1-6, with 8 positions matching TRBD1. V gave up 4 bases and J gave up 7 bases; unmatched junction bases: 3. The CDR3 covers 14 residues. The germline CDR1 and CDR2 sequences are SEHNR and FQNEAQ (reference sequence). Here the CDR3 reads CASSSRGRNSPLHF. The CDR3 DNA follows: TGTGCCAGCAGCTCCAGGGGGCGGAATTCACCCCTCCACTTT.

The rearrangement links TRBV7-3 to TRBJ2-1, with D possibly TRBD2 on 5 matching bases. V lost 5 bases and J 7 bases, leaving 18 bases between the germline ends. This CDR3 is 15 amino acids long. Germline assignment: CDR1 SGHTA and CDR2 FQGTGA. The CDR3 DNA sequence: TGTGCCAGCAGCGCGGGCAGGCTGAGGTGGAATGAGCAGTTCTTC. Its translation: CASSAGRLRWNEQFF.